This T cell receptor (beta chain) was sequenced during a study of blood T cells in healthy people across ages. Primed by a sample-barcoded 5' primer and a J-beta primer mix, a second PCR proceeded for about 7 to 12 cycles. A template-switch adaptor that had 12 random nucleotides put a tag on each cDNA molecule. Via MiXCR, TCRdb re-called the 5' RACE reads, giving one row per CDR3 protein. The sample includes roughly 1,700,000 distinct CDR3 sequences, 28% of them seen just once. This clonotype was seen only a few times. Sequenced: blood. The receptor comes from a young woman in good health.

The CDR3 bases are TGCGCCAGCCGTCCAGGGCGTAGCTCCTACAATGAGCAGTACTTC. Protein product: CASRPGRSSYNEQYF. The V and J genes are TRBV5-1 and TRBJ2-1; D is possibly TRBD1 (5 bases). Judging by the DNA end, TRBJ2-7 fits better; the J call may be wrong. The germline V gene has CDR1 SGHRS and CDR2 YFSETQ. This CDR3 contains 15 residues.